These 19 T cell receptor beta chains share one sample of origin, sequenced in a study of blood T cells in healthy people across ages. Using a J-beta primer mix together with a sample-barcoded 5' primer, a second PCR was run for roughly 6 to 12 cycles. Each CDR3 protein is one row after TCRdb ran MiXCR on the 5' RACE reads. The table shows 450,000 to 700,000 distinct CDR3 sequences, with roughly a quarter occurring only once. Input material: blood. All receptors derive from a woman in her 70s in good health.

This clonotype has only a few counts. One end of the junction is discordant with germline, which a read error may explain. This chain uses TRBV5-1 with TRBJ2-5; TRBD1 matches 7 bases. The J call may be wrong; the DNA end is better matched by TRBJ2-1. Germline CDR1 reads SGHRS; CDR2 reads YFSETQ. The CDR3 covers 14 residues. The CDR3 DNA follows: TGCGCCGGCAGCTTGGGACAGAGAGACAATGAGCAGTTCTTC. It is translated as CAGSLGQRDNEQFF.

This clonotype was seen a few times. CDR3 sequence reads: CSARAAGGGTYTEAFF. CDR3 DNA sequence: TGCAGTGCTAGAGCCGCAGGGGGGGGGACTTACACTGAAGCTTTCTTT. This rearrangement joins TRBV20-1 to TRBJ1-1; 7 bases line up with TRBD1. This CDR3 comprises 16 residues. V was pared by 1 base and J by 3 bases, with 11 bases of the junction left unmatched. Germline V CDR1 and CDR2: DFQATT, SNEGSKA (reference sequence).

This clonotype was counted only a few times. The CDR3: CASRFGTAEETQYF. DNA for the CDR3: TGCGCCAGCAGATTTGGGACAGCTGAAGAGACCCAGTACTTC. This chain connects TRBV5-1 to TRBJ2-5; 7 bases align to TRBD1. The CDR3 is 14 amino acids. CDR1 SGHRS and CDR2 YFSETQ come from the germline V gene. The trim removed 5 bases at V and 3 bases at J, leaving 7 bases unmatched.

The chain has TRBV20-1 and TRBJ2-4; D is possibly TRBD1 or TRBD2 (5 bases each). CDR1 is DFQATT, CDR2 SNEGSKA, per germline (reference sequence). The CDR3 covers 13 residues. Trimming took off 6 bases at V and 8 bases at J, with 17 bases between the two ends. CDR3 sequence: CSAQRGRLDIQYF. CDR3 in DNA: TGCAGTGCCCAGAGGGGACGGCTGGACATTCAGTACTTC.

The chain combines TRBV9 with TRBJ1-2, with a possible D match to TRBD1 (6 bases). Germline values: CDR1 SGDLS, CDR2 YYNGEE. The CDR3 spans 14 residues. Trimming left V 4 bases short and J 0 bases short, with 10 bases between. The CDR3: CASSKGHPNYGYTF. CDR3 in DNA: TGTGCCAGCAGCAAGGGACACCCTAACTATGGCTACACCTTC.

This clonotype was recorded a few times. V gene TRBV12-3 or TRBV12-4 combines with J gene TRBJ1-2; D is unresolved. The CDR3 covers 16 residues. The V end lost 1 base, the J end lost 2 bases, and 14 bases lay between the germline ends. The CDR3 DNA reads TGTGCCAGCAGTTTAGATCCCGGGGAGGACAACTATGGCTACACCTTC. It is translated as CASSLDPGEDNYGYTF.

The J gene is TRBJ1-2, the V gene TRBV19; TRBD1 matches 9 bases. The CDR3 is 16 residues long. Trimming removed 3 bases from V and 2 bases from J; junction bases left unmatched: 7. Germline CDR1 reads LNHDA; CDR2 reads SQIVND (reference sequence). CDR3 in amino acids: CASSIIPGTGNYGYTF. The CDR3 nucleotides read TGTGCCAGTAGTATCATCCCTGGGACAGGGAACTATGGCTACACCTTC.

In its sample, this clonotype was seen a few times. This CDR3 reads CASRQGQGAIATNEKLFF. The DNA for the CDR3 is TGTGCCAGCCGACAGGGACAGGGGGCGATCGCAACTAATGAAAAACTGTTTTTT. The J gene is TRBJ1-4, the V gene TRBV6-1; 12 bases are shared with TRBD1. The V gene end was trimmed by 8 bases and the J gene end by 0 bases; junction bases not matched to a gene: 10. This CDR3 spans 18 amino acids. Germline-derived CDR1 and CDR2 are MNHNS and SASEGT.

This clonotype has a handful of counts. V gene TRBV29-1 combines with J gene TRBJ1-4; weak D call: TRBD1 (5 bases). The length of the CDR3 is 12 residues. Germline V gene lookup returns CDR1 SQVTM and CDR2 ANQGSEA. Between the trimmed V and J ends, which lost 4 bases and 6 bases, there was a span of 9 bases. The chain's CDR3 is CSVAGSDEKLFF. CDR3 in DNA: TGCAGCGTTGCAGGGTCGGATGAAAAACTGTTTTTT.

This clonotype has only a few counts. The chain carries TRBV18 and TRBJ1-2, with 7 bases fitting TRBD1. This CDR3 has 12 amino acids. The V gene end was trimmed by 10 bases and the J gene end by 5 bases; junction bases not matched to a gene: 7. Germline CDR1 and CDR2: KGHSH and LQKENI. The CDR3 DNA reads TGTGCCACCGCACAGGGGCCGTATGGCTACACCTTC. Residues: CATAQGPYGYTF. The whole variable domain, filled in from reference TRBV18 and TRBJ1-2, reads NAGVMQNPRHLVRRRGQEARLRCSPMKGHSHVYWYRQLPEEGLKFMVYLQKENIIDESGMPKERFSAEFPKEGPSILRIQQVVRGDSAAYFCATAQGPYGYTFGSGTRLTVV.

With regard to this clonotype: One end of the junction fails to match germline, which may point to a read error. V gene TRBV6-1 combines with J gene TRBJ2-5; possibly TRBD2 for D (5 bases). Per germline, CDR1 MNHNS and CDR2 SASEGT. The CDR3 runs 11 residues. The CDR3 spells CASSEYTAGNF. The DNA of the CDR3 is TGTGCCAGTAGTGAATACACGGCCGGGAACTTC.

The rearrangement joins TRBV7-3 to TRBJ1-1; D remains unclear. The germline V gene has CDR1 SGHTA and CDR2 FQGTGA. V was trimmed by 5 bases and J by 4 bases, leaving 11 bases between them. The length of the CDR3 is 13 residues. In DNA, the CDR3 is TGTGCCAGCAGCATATCGTCGACCACTGAAGCTTTCTTT. Protein sequence: CASSISSTTEAFF.

The rearrangement uses TRBV5-1 and TRBJ2-3, with D possibly being TRBD2 (6 bases). The CDR3 totals 15 residues. V lost 2 bases to trimming and J lost 2 bases, with 12 bases between them. Germline-derived CDR1 and CDR2 are SGHRS and YFSETQ. Written as DNA, the CDR3 is TGCGCCAGCAGCTTCGCGGGGCTTAACACAGATACGCAGTATTTT. Protein sequence: CASSFAGLNTDTQYF.

This clonotype turned up a few times. The chain has TRBV20-1 and TRBJ2-3, with 9 bases lining up with TRBD1. V lost 6 bases and J lost 3; bases outside the gene matches: 10. Germline CDR1 DFQATT, CDR2 SNEGSKA (reference sequence). CDR3 length: 15 amino acids. CDR3 nucleotide sequence: TGCAGTGCCCAGCCTAGGGACAGGGAGACAGATACGCAGTATTTT. As protein: CSAQPRDRETDTQYF.

This sequence joins TRBV7-2 and TRBJ2-5; D remains ambiguous. The J call may be incorrect, as the DNA end agrees better with TRBJ2-1. The CDR3 consists of 14 residues. The germline V gene has CDR1 SGHTA and CDR2 FQGNSA. CDR3 amino acids: CASSLVPGYNEQFF. CDR3 coding DNA: TGTGCCAGCAGCTTAGTTCCCGGCTACAATGAGCAGTTCTTC.

The genes are TRBV12-3 or TRBV12-4 and TRBJ1-1, with 9 bases that match TRBD1. CDR3 length equals 16 residues. J was trimmed by 6 bases and V by 6 bases; bases with no gene match: 14. CDR3 nucleotides: TGTGCCAGCAGCATCCCGGGACAGGGCCGTTATGCTGAAGCTTTCTTT. This translates into CASSIPGQGRYAEAFF.

This clonotype was picked up many times. The gene calls are TRBV6-2 or TRBV6-3 and TRBJ2-5, with 8 bases aligning to TRBD2. This CDR3 contains 14 residues. CDR1 is MNHEY and CDR2 is SVGEGT in the germline V gene. J gave up 1 base and V 8 bases, and 6 bases lay outside the gene matches. CDR3 amino acids: CASRGSGAQETQYF. CDR3 bases: TGTGCCAGCCGAGGTAGCGGGGCCCAAGAGACCCAGTACTTC.

This clonotype showed up just a few times. The CDR3 is CASSEAETSLGKLFF. CDR3 sequence (DNA): TGTGCCAGCAGTGAAGCAGAGACCTCCCTAGGAAAACTGTTTTTT. The genes are TRBV2 and TRBJ1-4; D remains ambiguous. Germline V CDR1 and CDR2: SNHLY, FYNNEI. The CDR3 covers 15 residues. Trimming took 0 bases from V and 10 from J, leaving 15 bases between them.

This clonotype was seen a handful of times. V is TRBV4-2 and J is TRBJ2-3, with unresolved D. Germline CDR1 reads LGHNA; CDR2 reads YNFKEQ. The CDR3 contains 15 residues. V lost 4 bases and J 0 bases, leaving 11 bases between the germline ends. CDR3 loop: CASSPHLGSTDTQYF. The CDR3 DNA follows: TGTGCCAGCAGCCCCCACCTTGGGAGCACAGATACGCAGTATTTT.